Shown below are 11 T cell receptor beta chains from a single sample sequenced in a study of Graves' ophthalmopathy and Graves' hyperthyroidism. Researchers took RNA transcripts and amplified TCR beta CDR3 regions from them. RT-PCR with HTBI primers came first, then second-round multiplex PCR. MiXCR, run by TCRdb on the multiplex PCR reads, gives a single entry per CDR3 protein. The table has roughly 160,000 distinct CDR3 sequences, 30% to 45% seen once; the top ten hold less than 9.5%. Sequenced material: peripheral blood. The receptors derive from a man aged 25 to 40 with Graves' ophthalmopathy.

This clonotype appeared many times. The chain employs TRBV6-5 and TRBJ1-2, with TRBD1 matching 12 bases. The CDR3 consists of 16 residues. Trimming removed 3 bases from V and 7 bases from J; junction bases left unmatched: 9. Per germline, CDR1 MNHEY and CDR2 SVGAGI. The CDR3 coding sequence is TGTGCCAGCAGTTATTTGGGACAGGGGGCTTGGGGTGGCTACACCTTC. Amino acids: CASSYLGQGAWGGYTF.

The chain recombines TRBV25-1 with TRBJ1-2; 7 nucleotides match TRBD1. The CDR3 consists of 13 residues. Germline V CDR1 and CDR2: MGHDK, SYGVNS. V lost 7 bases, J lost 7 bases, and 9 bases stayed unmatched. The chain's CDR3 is CASTGQEIAGYTF. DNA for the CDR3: TGTGCCAGCACCGGACAGGAGATTGCTGGCTACACCTTC.

This chain's CDR3 is CASSIGQGNTEAFF. The CDR3 coding sequence is TGTGCCAGTAGTATAGGGCAGGGGAACACTGAAGCTTTCTTT. The V call is TRBV19, the J call TRBJ1-1; maybe TRBD1 (5 bases). CDR1 is LNHDA and CDR2 is SQIVND in the germline V gene (reference sequence). The CDR3 contains 14 residues. V gave up 1 base and J gave up 1 base, with 7 bases separating them.

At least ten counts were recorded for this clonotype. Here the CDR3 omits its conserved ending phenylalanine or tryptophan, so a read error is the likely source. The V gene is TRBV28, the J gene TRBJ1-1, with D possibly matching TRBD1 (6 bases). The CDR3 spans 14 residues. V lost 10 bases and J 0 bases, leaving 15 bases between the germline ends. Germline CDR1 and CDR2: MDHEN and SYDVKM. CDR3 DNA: TGTGCCACCGTAGACAGGTTTATGAACACTGAAGCTTTCGTT. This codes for CATVDRFMNTEAFV.

CDR3 sequence (DNA): TGTGCCAGCAGTTTGGGACTGGAGAAAAACATTCAGTACTTC. The encoded protein is CASSLGLEKNIQYF. The chain is built from TRBV6-2 or TRBV6-3 and TRBJ2-4; tentative D call: TRBD2 (6 bases). Germline V gene lookup returns CDR1 MNHEY and CDR2 SVGEGT. This CDR3 comprises 14 residues. V gave up 4 bases and J gave up 4 bases, with 11 bases separating them.

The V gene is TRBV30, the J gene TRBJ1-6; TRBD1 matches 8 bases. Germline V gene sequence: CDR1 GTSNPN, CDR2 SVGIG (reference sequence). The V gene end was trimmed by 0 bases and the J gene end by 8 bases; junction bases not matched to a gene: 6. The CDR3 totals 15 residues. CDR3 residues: CAWSVRRGQHSPLHF. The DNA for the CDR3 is TGTGCCTGGAGTGTACGCAGGGGGCAACATTCACCCCTCCACTTT.

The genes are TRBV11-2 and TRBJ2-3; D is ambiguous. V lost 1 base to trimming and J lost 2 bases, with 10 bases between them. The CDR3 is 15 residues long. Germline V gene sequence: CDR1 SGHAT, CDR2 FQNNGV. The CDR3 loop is CASSLVAKNTDTQYF. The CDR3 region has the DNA TGTGCCAGCAGCTTAGTAGCTAAAAACACAGATACGCAGTATTTT. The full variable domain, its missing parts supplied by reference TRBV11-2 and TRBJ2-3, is EAGVAQSPRYKIIEKRQSVAFWCNPISGHATLYWYQQILGQGPKLLIQFQNNGVVDDSQLPKDRFSAERLKGVDSTLKIQPAKLEDSAVYLCASSLVAKNTDTQYFGPGTRLTVL.

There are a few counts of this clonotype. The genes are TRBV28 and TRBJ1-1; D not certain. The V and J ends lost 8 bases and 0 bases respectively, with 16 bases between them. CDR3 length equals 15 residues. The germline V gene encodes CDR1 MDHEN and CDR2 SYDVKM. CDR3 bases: TGTGCCAGCCGGTATACGGGCTACTTGAACACTGAAGCTTTCTTT. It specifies CASRYTGYLNTEAFF.

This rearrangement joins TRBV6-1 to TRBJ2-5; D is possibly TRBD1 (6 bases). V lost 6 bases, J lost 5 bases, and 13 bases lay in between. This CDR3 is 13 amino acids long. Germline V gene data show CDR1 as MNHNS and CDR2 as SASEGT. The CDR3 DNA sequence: TGTGCCAGCAGGCTACAGGGCTGGGAGACCCAGTACTTC. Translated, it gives CASRLQGWETQYF.

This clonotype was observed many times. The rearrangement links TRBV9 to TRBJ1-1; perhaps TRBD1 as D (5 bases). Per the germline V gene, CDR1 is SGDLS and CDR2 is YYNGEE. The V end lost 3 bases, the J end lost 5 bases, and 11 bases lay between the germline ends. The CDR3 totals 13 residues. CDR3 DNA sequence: TGTGCCAGCAGCGCAACGACAGTTACTGAAGCTTTCTTT. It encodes CASSATTVTEAFF. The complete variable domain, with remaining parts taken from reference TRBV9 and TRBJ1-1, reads DSGVTQTPKHLITATGQRVTLRCSPRSGDLSVYWYQQSLDQGLQFLIQYYNGEERAKGNILERFSAQQFPDLHSELNLSSLELGDSALYFCASSATTVTEAFFGQGTRLTVV.

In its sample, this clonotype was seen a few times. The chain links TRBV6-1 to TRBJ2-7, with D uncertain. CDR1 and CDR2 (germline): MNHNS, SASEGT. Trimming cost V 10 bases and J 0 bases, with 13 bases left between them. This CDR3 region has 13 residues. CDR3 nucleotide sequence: TGTGCCACCCGGAACACTTACTCCTACGAGCAGTACTTC. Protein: CATRNTYSYEQYF.